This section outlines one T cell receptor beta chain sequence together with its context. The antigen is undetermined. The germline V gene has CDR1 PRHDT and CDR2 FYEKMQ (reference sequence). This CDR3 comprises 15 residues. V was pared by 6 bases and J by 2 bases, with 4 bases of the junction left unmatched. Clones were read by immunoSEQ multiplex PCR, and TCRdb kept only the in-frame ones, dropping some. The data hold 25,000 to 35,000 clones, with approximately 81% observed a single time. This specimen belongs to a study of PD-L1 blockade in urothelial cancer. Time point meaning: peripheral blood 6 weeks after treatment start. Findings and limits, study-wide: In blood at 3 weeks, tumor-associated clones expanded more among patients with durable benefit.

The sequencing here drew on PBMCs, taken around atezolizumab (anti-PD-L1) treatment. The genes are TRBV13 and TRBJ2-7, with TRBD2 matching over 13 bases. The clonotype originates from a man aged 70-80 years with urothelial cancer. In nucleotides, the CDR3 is TGTGCCAGCAGGGGCGGACTAGCGGGAGCCTACGAGCAGTACTTC. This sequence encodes CASRGGLAGAYEQYF.